These 14 T cell receptor beta chains came from one sample sequenced in a study of low-dose radiotherapy and immunotherapy resistance in tumors. Specified time point: before trial treatment. Alpha- and beta-chain coverage of first-strand cDNA came from TRAV- and TRBV-specific primers. For amplifying TCRs, the PCR ran for about 20 cycles with Phusion, which was used together with a constant-region primer and the adapter on the V primers. MiXCR was run by TCRdb on the reads, yielding one entry per CDR3 protein. The sample shows some 71,000 distinct CDR3 sequences, roughly 31% of them seen only once. The sample in question was PBMCs, obtained before treatment. The receptors come from a female donor with ovarian cancer.

This clonotype has a count of ten or more. The chain uses TRBV20-1 and TRBJ2-1; TRBD2 aligns across 8 bases. The CDR3 totals 13 residues. In germline, CDR1 is DFQATT, CDR2 SNEGSKA (reference sequence). The ends lost 6 bases at V and 8 bases at J; junction bases unmatched: 9. CDR3 sequence reads: CSARVAGRYEQFF. CDR3 in DNA: TGCAGTGCCCGGGTAGCGGGGAGGTATGAGCAGTTCTTC.

This clonotype was detected only a few times. V and J are TRBV30 and TRBJ2-5; 9 nucleotides line up with TRBD1. Trimming at V came to 3 bases and at J to 2 bases, leaving 7 bases not matched to a gene. The CDR3 has 15 amino acids. The V gene's germline CDR1 is GTSNPN and CDR2 SVGIG (reference sequence). The CDR3 spells CAWRYRQGGQETQYF. Here the CDR3 DNA reads TGTGCCTGGAGATACCGACAGGGGGGACAAGAGACCCAGTACTTC.

This clonotype was recorded many times. The V gene is TRBV30, the J gene TRBJ1-5; 7 bases line up with TRBD1. The V gene's germline CDR1 is GTSNPN and CDR2 SVGIG (reference sequence). With V trimmed by 3 bases and J by 5 bases, 7 bases remained unmatched. CDR3 length equals 14 residues. The CDR3 sequence is CAWSFGQADQPQHF. CDR3 nucleotides: TGTGCCTGGAGCTTCGGACAGGCGGATCAGCCCCAGCATTTT.

This CDR3 is CASSLGQAAHYGYTF. DNA of the CDR3: TGTGCCAGCAGCCTAGGCCAGGCCGCTCACTATGGCTACACCTTC. The V and J genes are TRBV28 and TRBJ1-2, with D uncertain. This CDR3 contains 15 residues. Germline-derived CDR1 and CDR2 are MDHEN and SYDVKM. V lost 6 bases to trimming and J lost 3 bases, with 17 bases between them.

This chain connects TRBV29-1 to TRBJ2-5; the D gene is possibly TRBD1 (6 bases). This CDR3 contains 15 residues. Germline assignment: CDR1 SQVTM and CDR2 ANQGSEA. With 4 bases removed from V and 6 bases from J, the gap between germline ends came to 21 bases. The chain's CDR3 is CSVAKGAGGEKTQYF. CDR3 in DNA: TGCAGCGTTGCCAAAGGTGCTGGGGGCGAAAAGACCCAGTACTTC.

This clonotype was seen a handful of times. The genes are TRBV28 and TRBJ1-1; TRBD1 aligns across 8 bases. Germline CDR1 and CDR2: MDHEN and SYDVKM. This CDR3 comprises 17 residues. V lost 6 bases and J lost 3; bases outside the gene matches: 15. The CDR3 loop is CASRRTGRSLVDTEAFF. For the CDR3, the DNA is TGTGCCAGCAGACGGACAGGGAGGAGTTTGGTCGACACTGAAGCTTTCTTT.

The chain joins TRBV28 to TRBJ2-6; possible D gene TRBD1, 6 bases. Trimming left V 3 bases short and J 2 bases short, with 14 bases between. CDR1 is MDHEN and CDR2 is SYDVKM in the germline V gene. The CDR3 is made up of 17 amino acids. The DNA for the CDR3 is TGTGCCAGCAGTTTGGCAACGCAGGGGACTGGGGCCAACGTCCTGACTTTC. It codes for CASSLATQGTGANVLTF.

The V gene is TRBV24-1, the J gene TRBJ1-1; 8 bases fit TRBD1. The germline gives CDR1 KGHDR, CDR2 SFDVKD. The trim removed 9 bases at V and 6 bases at J, leaving 5 bases unmatched. The CDR3 consists of 12 residues. The CDR3: CATGQGPSEAFF. In DNA form, the CDR3 reads TGTGCCACCGGACAGGGACCCTCTGAAGCTTTCTTT.

This clonotype was seen at least ten times. The chain is built from TRBV20-1 and TRBJ2-1, with 12 bases lining up with TRBD2. Unmatched junction bases numbered 4, after V lost 4 bases and J lost 3 bases. Germline values: CDR1 DFQATT, CDR2 SNEGSKA (reference sequence). This CDR3 spans 15 amino acids. CDR3 sequence: CSATRTSGNYNEQFF. DNA for the CDR3: TGCAGTGCTACCCGGACTAGCGGGAACTACAATGAGCAGTTCTTC.

The chain couples TRBV9 to TRBJ2-1; 8 nucleotides align to TRBD2. J gave up 8 bases and V 0 bases, and 7 bases lay outside the gene matches. CDR1 SGDLS and CDR2 YYNGEE come from the germline V gene. The CDR3 loop spans 15 amino acids. Here the CDR3 DNA reads TGTGCCAGCAGCGTAGGAGGTTGGACTAGCCATGAGCAGTTCTTC. This codes for CASSVGGWTSHEQFF.

On this clonotype: A far larger clone is just one base off, so this is likely a read error. The gene calls are TRBV10-3 and TRBJ2-7, with 14 bases identical to TRBD2. Germline values: CDR1 ENHRY, CDR2 SYGVKD. Trimming removed 6 bases from V and 9 bases from J; junction bases left unmatched: 7. This CDR3 region has 14 residues. In DNA, the CDR3 is TGTGCCATCAGCGGGACTAGCGGGAGTCTAGGGCAGTACTTC. Encoded protein: CAISGTSGSLGQYF.

The DNA of the CDR3 is TGTGCCAGCAGCGCTTCGGGACAACTGAACACTGAAGCTTTCTTT. Protein: CASSASGQLNTEAFF. The V gene is TRBV2, the J gene TRBJ1-1, with D possibly being TRBD1 (6 bases). Germline values: CDR1 SNHLY, CDR2 FYNNEI. CDR3 length equals 15 residues. V was cut by 6 bases and J by 0 bases, with 14 bases left in between.

V gene TRBV7-2 combines with J gene TRBJ2-7; 7 nucleotides match TRBD2. This CDR3 has 15 amino acids. J was trimmed by 5 bases and V by 4 bases; bases with no gene match: 11. Germline V gene lookup returns CDR1 SGHTA and CDR2 FQGNSA. CDR3 in amino acids: CASSSGGSGRDEQYF. CDR3 nucleotides: TGTGCCAGCAGCTCGGGTGGTAGCGGGCGCGACGAGCAGTACTTC.

This clonotype was recorded many times. This chain connects TRBV29-1 to TRBJ2-3; 8 nucleotides agree with TRBD2. The CDR3 is 13 residues long. Germline V CDR1 and CDR2: SQVTM, ANQGSEA. V was pared by 8 bases and J by 7 bases, with 11 bases of the junction left unmatched. This CDR3 reads CSQAVAGINTQYF. Written as DNA, the CDR3 is TGCAGCCAGGCGGTAGCGGGAATCAATACGCAGTATTTT.